Described below is a single T cell receptor beta chain sequence and its context. As yet, its antigen is unknown. This sample is part of a study of cytomegalovirus exposure and HLA in healthy donors. Turning to the study itself: The study's early data release held some 85 million unique TCRs from HLA-typed donors. Study-wide results and caveats: In an earlier analysis, in several hundred donors, most V segments appeared productive either ~90% or ~30% of the time. Presence/absence analyses assumed roughly uniform sequencing depth across donors.

The CDR3 runs 15 residues. V gave up 1 base and J gave up 4 bases, with 11 bases separating them. Germline V lookup: CDR1 SNHLY, CDR2 FYNNEI. The study ran its PCR with 60 Vbeta and 13 Jbeta primers. Data came from immunoSEQ multiplex PCR; TCRdb stores just in-frame clones and leaves some out. The profile covers some 67,000 clones, with over 75% appearing a single time and 9.5% to 13% taken by the ten largest. The sequence was collected from a woman younger than 45 in good health and CMV-seropositive. The chain joins TRBV2 to TRBJ1-5; D is undetermined. Sequenced material: PBMCs. In DNA form, the CDR3 reads TGTGCCAGCAGTGAAGACAACACCTTTAATCAGCCCCAGCATTTT. As protein: CASSEDNTFNQPQHF.